This passage covers 10 T cell receptor beta chains from one sample sequenced in a study of tumor-infiltrating lymphocytes in primary liver carcinoma. Synthesis of TCR beta cDNA was carried out from around 500 ng total RNA with a constant-region primer. Investigators got TCR beta libraries out of three nested multiplex PCR rounds, done with slightly modified ARM-PCR. A C-beta reverse primer was combined with TRBV1-TRBV30 forward primers in the first two PCR rounds, and each round had approximately 9 cycles. TCRdb reanalysed the multiplex PCR reads using MiXCR and keeps one entry per CDR3 protein. This table has 90,000 to 150,000 distinct CDR3 sequences, 55% to 65% appearing once. Investigators took RNA and DNA out together from 20-30 mg of unsorted bulk tissue. Sequences were obtained from liver tumor tissue from sampling region 1. Subset indicated: tumor region T1, superior pole. The receptors here all came from a woman in her sixties or seventies with primary liver carcinoma and hepatitis B virus infection.

On this clonotype itself: The junction departs from the called germline gene at one end, perhaps through a read error. The J gene is TRBJ2-7, the V gene TRBV11-2; D unclear. CDR1 and CDR2 (germline): SGHAT, FQNNGV. CDR3 length equals 13 residues. CDR3 amino acids: CASSSDATYEQYF. As DNA, the CDR3 is TGTGCCAGCAGCTCAGACGCCACCTACGAGCAGTATTTC.

A remark on this clonotype: Mismatch with germline at one junction end may stem from a read error. The chain uses TRBV7-8 and TRBJ2-1; the match to TRBD1 covers 8 bases. Per the germline V gene, CDR1 is SGHVS and CDR2 is FQNEAQ. The CDR3 is 15 residues long. The CDR3 DNA is TGTGCCAGCAGCCTGCGACAGGGGCCCTATAATGAGCAGTTCTTC. Its translation: CASSLRQGPYNEQFF.

This clonotype was seen just once. This chain connects TRBV14 to TRBJ2-7, with a tentative D call TRBD1 (6 bases). V lost 7 bases to trimming and J lost 0 bases, with 13 bases between them. The CDR3 consists of 14 residues. Germline-derived CDR1 and CDR2 are SGHDN and FVKESK. CDR3 in DNA: TGTGCCAGCATACCAGGACAGAACTCCTACGAGCAGTACTTC. Protein: CASIPGQNSYEQYF. Together with reference TRBV14 and TRBJ2-7, the CDR3 gives the full variable domain: EAGVTQFPSHSVIEKGQTVTLRCDPISGHDNLYWYRRVMGKEIKFLLHFVKESKQDESGMPNNRFLAERTGGTYSTLKVQPAELEDSGVYFCASIPGQNSYEQYFGPGTRLTVT.

Note on this clonotype: The junction departs from germline at one end; a sequencing error may be responsible. The chain is built from TRBV11-2 and TRBJ2-3; D possibly uses TRBD1 or TRBD2 (6 bases each). The CDR3 is 16 amino acids. Germline-derived CDR1 and CDR2 are SGHAT and FQNNGV. CDR3 nucleotide sequence: TGTGCCAACAGCGAACGGAGGGGGAGGTACTCTCTTACGCAGTATTTT. Protein sequence: CANSERRGRYSLTQYF.

Concerning this clonotype itself: An end of the junction differs from the germline gene, which may be a read error. The chain is built from TRBV5-1 and TRBJ2-3; D is possibly TRBD1 or TRBD2 (5 bases each). CDR3 length equals 14 residues. Germline V gene sequence: CDR1 SGHRS, CDR2 YFSETQ. This CDR3 reads CASSRDHSTDAQYF. In DNA, the CDR3 is TGCGCCAGCAGTAGGGACCATAGCACAGATGCGCAGTATTTT.

Remarks on this clonotype: A read error may be the cause here, since a much bigger clone is one base away. The rearrangement joins TRBV5-5 to TRBJ1-3, with 11 bases lining up with TRBD1. CDR1 is SGHKS, CDR2 YYEKEE, per germline (reference sequence). The CDR3 consists of 16 residues. The trim removed 6 bases at V and 3 bases at J, leaving 8 bases unmatched. The CDR3 DNA reads TGTGCCAGCAACTACGCCGGGACAGGGGGTGGAAACACCATATATTTT. It is translated as CASNYAGTGGGNTIYF. Supplemented by reference TRBV5-5 and TRBJ1-3, the full variable domain reads DAGVTQSPTHLIKTRGQQVTLRCSPISGHKSVSWYQQVLGQGPQFIFQYYEKEERGRGNFPDRFSARQFPNYSSELNVNALLLGDSALYLCASNYAGTGGGNTIYFGEGSWLTVV.

Points on this clonotype: Mismatch with germline at one junction end may stem from a read error. The genes are TRBV11-2 and TRBJ2-3; D is uncertain. The CDR3 totals 14 residues. Germline-derived CDR1 and CDR2 are SGHAT and FQNNGV. CDR3: CACSLRSNTDTQYF. In DNA, the CDR3 is TGTGCCTGCAGCCTCAGGTCTAACACAGATACGCAGTATTTT. The variable domain in full, completed from reference TRBV11-2 and TRBJ2-3, reads EAGVAQSPRYKIIEKRQSVAFWCNPISGHATLYWYQQILGQGPKLLIQFQNNGVVDDSQLPKDRFSAERLKGVDSTLKIQPAKLEDSAVYLCACSLRSNTDTQYFGPGTRLTVL.

Comments on this clonotype: Since a much larger clone is just one base distant, this may be a read error. The rearrangement uses TRBV7-9 and TRBJ1-4; 8 nucleotides align to TRBD1. CDR3 length: 14 amino acids. Per germline, CDR1 SEHNR and CDR2 FQNEAQ (reference sequence). CDR3 residues: CVSGGQGPNEKLFF. DNA of the CDR3: TGTGTCAGCGGAGGACAGGGACCTAATGAAAAACTGTTTTTT.

V gene TRBV7-3 combines with J gene TRBJ2-7, with 7 bases fitting TRBD2. Germline V gene data show CDR1 as SGHTA and CDR2 as FQGTGA. This CDR3 is built from 13 residues. The J segment lost 2 bases and the V segment lost 9 bases, leaving 7 bases of the junction unmatched. DNA of the CDR3: TGTGCCAGTAGCGCGGGAGTACCCTACGAGCAGTACTTC. Translation: CASSAGVPYEQYF.

In the case of this clonotype: One junction end does not reproduce the germline sequence, and a read error may be involved. The rearrangement joins TRBV11-2 to TRBJ2-5; 13 nucleotides match TRBD2. CDR1 is SGHAT and CDR2 is FQNNGV in the germline V gene. This CDR3 region has 15 residues. The CDR3 protein is CAGSFGTSGKETQYF. The CDR3 DNA follows: TGTGCCGGCAGCTTCGGGACTAGCGGGAAGGAGACCCAGTACTTC.